The 21 T cell receptor beta chains below all came from one sample that was sequenced in a study of cytomegalovirus exposure and HLA in healthy donors. PCR amplification relied on 60 Vbeta primers (plus 13 Jbeta primers). Repertoires were generated with immunoSEQ multiplex PCR, while TCRdb's copy carries only in-frame clones and drops some. Of 150,000 to 200,000 clones listed, about four fifths are singletons. Sequencing used PBMCs. The receptors originated from a woman aged 45-65 years in good health and CMV-seronegative.

This clone was seen more than once but under ten times. The chain links TRBV18 to TRBJ2-1, with D tentatively TRBD1 (6 bases). The germline gives CDR1 KGHSH, CDR2 LQKENI. V lost 2 bases, J lost 0 bases, and 17 bases lay in between. This CDR3 is built from 18 residues. The chain's CDR3 is CASSPVLVRGSSYNEQFF. In nucleotides, the CDR3 is TGTGCCAGCTCACCAGTTTTAGTGAGGGGGAGCTCCTACAATGAGCAGTTCTTC. Full variable domain (rest looked up from reference TRBV18 and TRBJ2-1): NAGVMQNPRHLVRRRGQEARLRCSPMKGHSHVYWYRQLPEEGLKFMVYLQKENIIDESGMPKERFSAEFPKEGPSILRIQQVVRGDSAAYFCASSPVLVRGSSYNEQFFGPGTRLTVL.

CDR3 amino acids: CASSLGGQGAYYGYTF. CDR3 coding DNA: TGTGCCAGCAGTCTGGGGGGACAGGGGGCTTACTATGGCTACACCTTC. The chain is built from TRBV28 and TRBJ1-2; 12 bases are shared with TRBD1. The trim removed 5 bases at V and 3 bases at J, leaving 7 bases unmatched. Per germline, CDR1 MDHEN and CDR2 SYDVKM. The CDR3 loop spans 16 amino acids.

This rearrangement joins TRBV28 to TRBJ1-4, with D unclear. The germline V gene encodes CDR1 MDHEN and CDR2 SYDVKM. Trimming left V 5 bases short and J 2 bases short, with 12 bases between. The CDR3 covers 15 residues. This chain's CDR3 is CASSLPDTTNEKLFF. CDR3 DNA sequence: TGTGCCAGCAGTCTACCCGACACCACTAATGAAAAACTGTTTTTT.

Written as DNA, the CDR3 is TGTGCCACCAGCAGAGGGACAGGGAGGAATTCACCCCTCCACTTT. Its protein is CATSRGTGRNSPLHF. This chain joins TRBV15 and TRBJ1-6; 8 bases agree with TRBD1. The J segment lost 7 bases and the V segment lost 1 base, leaving 3 bases of the junction unmatched. CDR1 and CDR2 from the germline V gene are LNHNV and YYDKDF (reference sequence). This CDR3 is 15 amino acids long.

The chain joins TRBV10-1 to TRBJ2-7, with 8 bases matching TRBD2. Germline assignment: CDR1 WNHNN and CDR2 SYGVQD (reference sequence). This CDR3 contains 16 residues. After removal of 0 bases from V and 2 bases from J, the junction contained 6 bases not matched to a gene. The CDR3 DNA sequence: TGCGCCAGCAGTGAGTCTCCAAGCGGGAGCGCCTACGAGCAGTACTTC. This gives the protein CASSESPSGSAYEQYF.

The table lists this clone with a few counts. The rearrangement links TRBV5-4 to TRBJ2-7; TRBD2 might be the D (6 bases). V was cut by 5 bases and J by 5 bases, with 17 bases left in between. Germline CDR1 and CDR2: SGHNT and YYREEE (reference sequence). The CDR3 is 14 residues long. The CDR3: CASSRGGVTNEQYF. The CDR3 DNA sequence: TGTGCCAGCAGTAGGGGCGGGGTAACCAACGAGCAGTACTTC.

The chain combines TRBV10-3 with TRBJ2-3; 9 bases fit TRBD2. CDR3 length: 15 residues. The V and J ends lost 6 bases and 0 bases, in that order; junction bases with no gene match: 4. Per the germline V gene, CDR1 is ENHRY and CDR2 is SYGVKD. The CDR3 DNA is TGTGCCATCAGAGACAGCGGGGGGAGCACAGATACGCAGTATTTT. This sequence encodes CAIRDSGGSTDTQYF.

The chain has TRBV10-2 and TRBJ2-5, with D tentatively TRBD1 (6 bases). This CDR3 spans 14 amino acids. CDR1 is WSHSY, CDR2 SAAADI, per germline. V shed 4 bases and J shed 1 base, with 10 bases lying between them. CDR3 in DNA: TGCGCCAGCAGTGGAGACAGGTTCCAAGAGACCCAGTACTTC. Amino acid sequence: CASSGDRFQETQYF.

The gene calls are TRBV28 and TRBJ1-1, with TRBD1 matching over 7 bases. Germline CDR1 MDHEN, CDR2 SYDVKM. V shed 5 bases, J shed 2 bases, and the junction held 5 bases outside the gene matches. The CDR3 sequence is 14 residues long. The CDR3 here is CASSLTGANTEAFF. CDR3 sequence (DNA): TGTGCCAGCAGTCTAACAGGGGCTAACACTGAAGCTTTCTTT.

As for this clone: The junction differs from germline at one of its ends, possibly a read error. The J gene is TRBJ1-1, the V gene TRBV7-9; weak D call: TRBD1 (5 bases). Looked up from germline, CDR1 is SEHNR and CDR2 is FQNEAQ (reference sequence). The CDR3 is 12 amino acids. The DNA of the CDR3 is TGTTCCAGCAGCCCGACAGACCTAGAAGCTTTCTTT. Amino acids: CSSSPTDLEAFF.

This CDR3 reads CASSSQGPSYEQYF. In DNA, the CDR3 is TGCGCCAGCAGCTCCCAGGGCCCATCCTACGAGCAGTACTTC. This chain connects TRBV5-1 to TRBJ2-5; a weak D match, TRBD1 (5 bases). The J call may be faulty, since TRBJ2-7 better matches the DNA end. The CDR3 is made up of 14 amino acids. The germline CDR1 and CDR2 sequences are SGHRS and YFSETQ.

This CDR3 is CASSMETASGANVLTF. CDR3 DNA: TGTGCCAGTAGTATGGAGACAGCCTCTGGGGCCAACGTCCTGACTTTC. V usage is TRBV19 and J usage is TRBJ2-6; TRBD1 is a possible D gene (5 bases). The CDR3 sequence is 16 residues long. Looked up from germline, CDR1 is LNHDA and CDR2 is SQIVND (reference sequence). Trimming shortened V by 3 bases and J by 0 bases, and 9 bases separated the two germline ends.

This chain uses TRBV19 with TRBJ1-2; D remains ambiguous. Per the germline V gene, CDR1 is LNHDA and CDR2 is SQIVND (reference sequence). V lost 4 bases to trimming and J lost 1 base, with 10 bases between them. There are 14 residues in the CDR3. The CDR3 bases are TGTGCCAGTAGTACCAACACGAATAACTATGGCTACACCTTC. It translates to CASSTNTNNYGYTF.

The chain employs TRBV4-1 and TRBJ2-5, with D maybe TRBD1 (5 bases). The V gene lost 3 bases and the J gene lost 5 bases, with 13 bases spanning the gap. The CDR3 sequence is 14 residues long. Germline V lookup: CDR1 MGHRA, CDR2 YSYEKL. The CDR3, as DNA: TGCGCCAGCAGCCATTCTCAGGGTAGGGAGACCCAGTACTTC. Protein product: CASSHSQGRETQYF.

This clone turned up a few times. This rearrangement joins TRBV20-1 to TRBJ1-2, with no clear D. This CDR3 is 10 amino acids long. The germline V gene encodes CDR1 DFQATT and CDR2 SNEGSKA (reference sequence). DNA for the CDR3: TGCGCGACGGGTAACTATGGCTACACCTTC. Amino acid sequence: CATGNYGYTF.

This chain uses TRBV2 with TRBJ2-7; 8 nucleotides agree with TRBD1. CDR1 is SNHLY, CDR2 FYNNEI, per germline. The CDR3 contains 13 residues. With 10 bases clipped from V and 6 bases from J, the junction kept 11 bases outside the gene matches. The CDR3 nucleotides are TGTGCCACTTCATTGACAGGGACAGGCGAGCAGTACTTC. This translates into CATSLTGTGEQYF.

The chain links TRBV7-9 to TRBJ2-1, with TRBD1 as a possible D gene (5 bases). The CDR3 has 14 amino acids. Trimming pared 4 bases from V and 9 bases from J, leaving 16 bases between. Germline V gene lookup returns CDR1 SEHNR and CDR2 FQNEAQ (reference sequence). CDR3 in DNA: TGTGCCAGCAGCTCGACCAGGGATTATGGTGAGCAGTTCTTC. It encodes CASSSTRDYGEQFF.

The chain combines TRBV10-3 with TRBJ2-3; 11 bases line up with TRBD2. The CDR3 is 19 amino acids. CDR1 is ENHRY and CDR2 is SYGVKD in the germline V gene. V dropped 0 bases and J dropped 5; count of bases not matched to a gene: 13. This CDR3 is CAISESGLAARGRGDTQYF. DNA for the CDR3: TGTGCCATCAGTGAGTCGGGACTAGCGGCGAGAGGGAGGGGAGATACGCAGTATTTT.

V is TRBV7-9 and J is TRBJ2-5; TRBD1 is a possible D gene (5 bases). The germline V gene has CDR1 SEHNR and CDR2 FQNEAQ (reference sequence). Trimming pared 8 bases from V and 7 bases from J, leaving 20 bases between. The CDR3 is 14 residues long. The CDR3 nucleotides read TGTGCCAGCGGCTGGGGCGGTAGAAAAGGGACCCAGTACTTC. It encodes CASGWGGRKGTQYF.

This clone has only a few counts. The rearrangement links TRBV10-3 to TRBJ1-3; the match to TRBD1 covers 8 bases. This CDR3 region has 15 residues. Germline V lookup: CDR1 ENHRY, CDR2 SYGVKD. Losses at the gene ends were 7 bases for V and 1 base for J; bases not matched to a gene: 6. The CDR3 sequence: CAITRDRWSGNTIYF. The CDR3 DNA is TGTGCCATCACCCGGGACAGGTGGTCTGGAAACACCATATATTTT.

This clone was observed a handful of times. J is TRBJ2-2 and V is TRBV7-2, with TRBD1 as a possible D gene (5 bases). Germline V gene sequence: CDR1 SGHTA, CDR2 FQGNSA. CDR3 length equals 15 residues. V shed 4 bases and J shed 0 bases, with 9 bases lying between them. CDR3: CASSSSGSNTGELFF. CDR3 in DNA: TGTGCCAGCAGCTCATCAGGGTCGAACACCGGGGAGCTGTTTTTT.